This T cell receptor beta chain was observed in a study of blood T cell repertoires in COVID-19 (dated by TCRdb to the early 2020s). Study-wide context: Samples covering the acute and convalescent phases of COVID-19 were provided by collaborators in the United States, Italy and Spain. The material from the prospective study consisted of cDNA or gDNA derived from T cells, B-cell-depleted T cells, or PBMCs. The samples were drawn from the first 160 participants of the ongoing ImmuneRACE study and from over a thousand subjects provided by 6 global collaborators. The dataset comprised deeply sampled blood TCRbeta repertoires from subjects exposed to, actively infected with, or recovered from COVID-19. Where HLA class I and class II types were available, the types were taken from metadata supplied by the sample provider, not from assay-based typing. The repertoires were made available in a free public database intended to serve as a resource for research on the immune response to SARS-CoV-2. Sample metadata almost always included a de-identified subject ID, COVID-19 status, age in years and sex.

Points on this clone: The specificity of this receptor is unknown. Base-call qualities are not available, and no considerably larger clone is one nucleotide away.

CDR1 and CDR2 are drawn from the germline V gene: SGHRS, YFSETQ. V trim: 4 bases; J trim: 2 bases; unmatched bases: 6. Taken from cysteine to phenylalanine, the CDR3 has 15 residues. Left in the record is the CDR3 DNA by itself, 45 bases read in frame from the first base. The study at large found these results: How much clinical and demographic metadata was included differed by source and by participant, and the metadata was provided uncurated.

TCRbeta CDR3 regions were amplified from genomic DNA by means of the immunoSEQ Assay, a bias-controlled multiplex PCR. The source study handled its data this way. Nucleated cell counts per sample were estimated from amplification of reference gene primers within the assay. Sequence reads were collapsed and filtered to measure the absolute abundance of every unique TCRbeta CDR3 rearrangement. For each sample, productive Simpson clonality was calculated by taking the square root of Simpson's diversity index across productive rearrangements. TCRdb obtained this table from immuneACCESS and retained in-frame rearrangements with V and J assigned. These tables miss some clones; where compared with another copy, unresolved V genes account for less than half of the shortfall, and the remainder is unexplained. D and trimming were read from the DNA, whereas the V and J calls and clone size are those reported in that table. The sample table shows roughly 230,000 clones, and over 70% are seen once. Clones ranked in the top ten supply 25% to 35% of the sample.

Whole blood was collected in K2EDTA tubes by collaborating institutions according to the institutions' own protocols. For TCRbeta analysis, collaborators shipped samples as frozen whole blood, isolated PBMCs, or DNA extracted from either of those sample types. This receptor chain uses TRBV5-1 and TRBJ2-5, and 9 junctional nucleotides match TRBD1. Sequences were obtained from peripheral blood. This sequence was found in a man in his forties with acute or convalescent COVID-19. For the CDR3, the sequence is CASSRDRVGQETQYF. The nucleotide sequence is given as TGCGCCAGCAGCAGGGACAGGGTCGGGCAAGAGACCCAGTACTTC.